Listed below are T cell receptor beta chains from one sample, sequenced in a study of cytomegalovirus exposure and HLA in healthy donors. Data came from immunoSEQ multiplex PCR; TCRdb stores just in-frame clones and leaves some out. The data show some 170,000 clones, with 75% to 90% seen just once and 0.95% to 1% held by the top ten. Sequenced input: PBMCs. These receptors came from a girl aged 2 to 9 in good health and CMV-seropositive. The CDR3 runs from the conserved cysteine through the conserved F or W. Fields, in order: D gene, J gene, V gene, clone size, CDR3 DNA, CDR3 protein. The D gene is left open where the match is weak. The size of a clone is reported for some rows only, either as once, few or many, or as a class for expanded clones.

d_gene: -; j_gene: TRBJ1-4; v_gene: TRBV5-4; abundance: -; CDR3nt: TGTGCCAGCAGCAGTACCGAACGGGAGAAACTGTTTTTT; CDR3aa: CASSSTEREKLFF
d_gene: -; j_gene: TRBJ1-1; v_gene: TRBV7-9; abundance: -; CDR3nt: TGTGCCAGCGAGACAGCCACTGAAGCTTTCTTT; CDR3aa: CASETATEAFF
d_gene: TRBD1; j_gene: TRBJ2-1; v_gene: TRBV6-4; abundance: -; CDR3nt: TGTGCCAGCAGTGACGACGGGGACAGGGGGAGCGATGAGCAGTTCTTC; CDR3aa: CASSDDGDRGSDEQFF
d_gene: -; j_gene: TRBJ1-2; v_gene: TRBV28; abundance: -; CDR3nt: TGTGCCAGCAGTTTTGGGCCGGGGTTCGGCTATGGCTACACCTTC; CDR3aa: CASSFGPGFGYGYTF
d_gene: -; j_gene: TRBJ1-1; v_gene: TRBV10-1; abundance: -; CDR3nt: TGCGCCACCGTCCTCGACATTTTGAACACTGAAGCTTTCTTT; CDR3aa: CATVLDILNTEAFF
d_gene: -; j_gene: TRBJ1-1; v_gene: TRBV7-3; abundance: -; CDR3nt: TGTGCCAGCAGCTTAAGGGGGCCAGGGAGTTGGGAGACTGAAGCTTTCTTT; CDR3aa: CASSLRGPGSWETEAFF
d_gene: TRBD1; j_gene: TRBJ2-7; v_gene: TRBV15; abundance: -; CDR3nt: TGTGCCACCAGCAGAGCGACAGGGGGCCACGAGCAGTACTTC; CDR3aa: CATSRATGGHEQYF
d_gene: TRBD1; j_gene: TRBJ1-4; v_gene: TRBV18; abundance: -; CDR3nt: TGTGCCAGCTCACCAACGACAGGGAAAGCAACTAATGAAAAACTGTTTTTT; CDR3aa: CASSPTTGKATNEKLFF
d_gene: TRBD1; j_gene: TRBJ1-2; v_gene: TRBV30; abundance: -; CDR3nt: TGTGCCTGGAGTGTGAAAGGACGCAGGGGGCAAAGTGGCTACACCTTC; CDR3aa: CAWSVKGRRGQSGYTF
d_gene: -; j_gene: TRBJ1-1; v_gene: TRBV18; abundance: -; CDR3nt: TGTGCCAGCTCACCACCAATGGGGGGTGTAGGGAACACTGAAGCTTTCTTT; CDR3aa: CASSPPMGGVGNTEAFF
d_gene: -; j_gene: TRBJ1-1; v_gene: TRBV9; abundance: -; CDR3nt: TGTGCCAGCAGCGGAGGTGGGGGGGCTGGGACCACTGAAGCTTTCTTT; CDR3aa: CASSGGGGAGTTEAFF
d_gene: TRBD1; j_gene: TRBJ2-7; v_gene: TRBV5-1; abundance: -; CDR3nt: TGCGCCAGCAGCTTGAATCGAGCAGGGGGCGAGCAGTACTTC; CDR3aa: CASSLNRAGGEQYF
d_gene: -; j_gene: TRBJ1-4; v_gene: TRBV28; abundance: -; CDR3nt: TGTGCCAGCAATACTCAGCCCTCGGGGGAAAAACTGTTTTTT; CDR3aa: CASNTQPSGEKLFF
d_gene: -; j_gene: TRBJ2-7; v_gene: TRBV4-1; abundance: -; CDR3nt: TGCGCCAGCAGCCAAGAGGAGACTTACGAGCAGTACTTC; CDR3aa: CASSQEETYEQYF
d_gene: TRBD2; j_gene: TRBJ2-2; v_gene: TRBV30; abundance: -; CDR3nt: TGTGCCTGGAGTGACCTAGCGGGGGATTCCAGCGGGGAGCTGTTTTTT; CDR3aa: CAWSDLAGDSSGELFF
d_gene: -; j_gene: TRBJ2-4; v_gene: TRBV28; abundance: -; CDR3nt: TGTGCCAGCAGTTCCGGACAGACAATCATTCAGTACTTC; CDR3aa: CASSSGQTIIQYF
d_gene: TRBD1; j_gene: TRBJ2-5; v_gene: TRBV13; abundance: -; CDR3nt: TGTGCCAGCACTCTTAAGCGGGGACAGGGGACGTTGGAGACCCAGTACTTC; CDR3aa: CASTLKRGQGTLETQYF
d_gene: -; j_gene: TRBJ2-5; v_gene: TRBV5-1; abundance: few; CDR3nt: TGCGCCAGCAGCTTGGTACCACTGAATAACCAAGAGACCCAGTACTTC; CDR3aa: CASSLVPLNNQETQYF
d_gene: TRBD2; j_gene: TRBJ2-2; v_gene: TRBV18; abundance: -; CDR3nt: TGTGCCAGCTCACCACCGGGACTAGCGGGAGTCGTAAGGGCCGGGGAGCTGTTTTTT; CDR3aa: CASSPPGLAGVVRAGELFF
d_gene: TRBD1; j_gene: TRBJ2-2; v_gene: TRBV7-9; abundance: -; CDR3nt: TGTGCCAGCAGCTTAGTGGGACGGGACAGGCGGAACACCGGGGAGCTGTTTTTT; CDR3aa: CASSLVGRDRRNTGELFF
d_gene: TRBD1; j_gene: TRBJ1-6; v_gene: TRBV30; abundance: -; CDR3nt: TGTGCCTGGAGCAGGGGGCCGAACTATAATTCACCCCTCCACTTT; CDR3aa: CAWSRGPNYNSPLHF
d_gene: TRBD2; j_gene: TRBJ2-1; v_gene: TRBV9; abundance: -; CDR3nt: TGTGCCAGCAGCATCCACCTAGCGGGAGGAAACAATGAGCAGTTCTTC; CDR3aa: CASSIHLAGGNNEQFF
d_gene: -; j_gene: TRBJ2-5; v_gene: TRBV9; abundance: -; CDR3nt: TGTGCCAGCAGCGCTGGACAGATCCAAGAGACCCAGTACTTC; CDR3aa: CASSAGQIQETQYF
d_gene: -; j_gene: TRBJ1-5; v_gene: TRBV30; abundance: once; CDR3nt: TGTGCCTGGAGCCCGGGTCCAAACCTGTATAGCAATCAGCCCCAGCATTTT; CDR3aa: CAWSPGPNLYSNQPQHF
d_gene: -; j_gene: TRBJ2-1; v_gene: TRBV30; abundance: -; CDR3nt: TGTGCCTGGAACCAGCGGACCTACAATGAGCAGTTCTTC; CDR3aa: CAWNQRTYNEQFF
d_gene: TRBD2; j_gene: TRBJ2-3; v_gene: TRBV4-1; abundance: few; CDR3nt: TGCGCCAGCGGGACTAGCGGGAGAGATACGCAGTATTTT; CDR3aa: CASGTSGRDTQYF
d_gene: -; j_gene: TRBJ2-2; v_gene: TRBV2; abundance: few; CDR3nt: TGTGCCAGCACCGCGACAGGGAACACCGGGGAGCTGTTTTTT; CDR3aa: CASTATGNTGELFF
d_gene: TRBD2; j_gene: TRBJ2-3; v_gene: TRBV7-3; abundance: -; CDR3nt: TGTGCCAGCAGCTCCCTAGCGGGAGAGGGAGATACGCAGTATTTT; CDR3aa: CASSSLAGEGDTQYF
d_gene: TRBD1; j_gene: TRBJ1-2; v_gene: TRBV7-9; abundance: -; CDR3nt: TGTGCCAGCAGCCATACGGACAGGGGGAACTATGGCTACACCTTC; CDR3aa: CASSHTDRGNYGYTF
d_gene: -; j_gene: TRBJ2-6; v_gene: TRBV6-5; abundance: -; CDR3nt: TGTGCCAGCAGACCGGGTGGGGCCAACGTCCTGACTTTC; CDR3aa: CASRPGGANVLTF
d_gene: TRBD2; j_gene: TRBJ2-3; v_gene: TRBV6-6; abundance: -; CDR3nt: TGTGCCAGCAGTTACCAAGGCGGGAGGGGCACAGATACGCAGTATTTT; CDR3aa: CASSYQGGRGTDTQYF
d_gene: -; j_gene: TRBJ2-1; v_gene: TRBV30; abundance: -; CDR3nt: TGTGCCTGGAGCCGACAGTCCTACAATGAGCAGTTCTTC; CDR3aa: CAWSRQSYNEQFF
d_gene: -; j_gene: TRBJ1-1; v_gene: TRBV19; abundance: -; CDR3nt: TGTGCCAGTAGTCTACCCACTGAAGCTTTCTTT; CDR3aa: CASSLPTEAFF
d_gene: -; j_gene: TRBJ1-5; v_gene: TRBV19; abundance: -; CDR3nt: TGTGCCAGTAGTAGTCGGGATTACCAGCCCCAGCATTTT; CDR3aa: CASSSRDYQPQHF
d_gene: TRBD1; j_gene: TRBJ1-5; v_gene: TRBV7-7; abundance: -; CDR3nt: TGTGCTAGCAGCTTAACCCCTCAGGGGGCGCATCAGCCCCAGCATTTT; CDR3aa: CASSLTPQGAHQPQHF